Shown below are 3 T cell receptor beta chains from a single sample sequenced in a study of control samples from healthy donors and cancer patients. This table comes from immunoSEQ multiplex PCR, and its TCRdb copy is limited to in-frame clones, with some not included. The sample has over 100,000 clones, roughly 89% seen once. The sample taken for sequencing was blood. The receptors derive from a man aged 18 to 35 in good health.

The J gene is TRBJ2-1, the V gene TRBV2; D may be TRBD2 (5 bases). There are 14 residues in the CDR3. Germline loops: CDR1 SNHLY, CDR2 FYNNEI. V was cut by 4 bases and J by 8 bases, with 15 bases left in between. CDR3 sequence reads: CASSVTISVDEQFF. CDR3 nucleotides: TGTGCCAGCAGTGTCACCATTAGCGTGGATGAGCAGTTCTTC.

DNA of the CDR3: TGCGCCAGCAGCCTCCAAAACAGGGCCGATTCGGGGCAAGCTTTCTTT. Its protein product is CASSLQNRADSGQAFF. The chain carries TRBV4-1 and TRBJ1-1; maybe TRBD1 (6 bases). V lost 4 bases and J lost 9, with 24 bases in between. Germline loops: CDR1 MGHRA, CDR2 YSYEKL. The CDR3 totals 16 residues.

The rearrangement links TRBV7-3 to TRBJ2-1; D remains unclear. Per the germline V gene, CDR1 is SGHTA and CDR2 is FQGTGA. Trimming cost V 0 bases and J 4 bases, with 10 bases left between them. The CDR3 extends over 15 amino acids. The chain's CDR3 is CASSLTYDPYNEQFF. For the CDR3, the DNA is TGTGCCAGCAGCTTAACCTATGACCCTTACAATGAGCAGTTCTTC.